This T cell receptor (beta chain) was recorded in a study of blood T cell repertoires in COVID-19. Method: immunoSEQ multiplex PCR; TCRdb's copy keeps in-frame clones and lacks some. This sample carries about 160,000 clones, over 80% of them seen once, and the ten largest clones take 4.8%. This CDR3 is built from 13 residues. Germline CDR1 LNHDA, CDR2 SQIVND (reference sequence). The V end lost 6 bases, the J end lost 4 bases, and 12 bases lay between the germline ends. The rearrangement joins TRBV19 to TRBJ2-5; D perhaps matches TRBD1 (6 bases). The receptor was derived from a man aged 25-45 years with COVID-19, enrolled during active disease. Sequencing was performed on peripheral blood. CDR3 in DNA: TGTGCCAGTAGGGGCAGGGGCACAGAGACCCAGTACTTC. Translated: CASRGRGTETQYF.